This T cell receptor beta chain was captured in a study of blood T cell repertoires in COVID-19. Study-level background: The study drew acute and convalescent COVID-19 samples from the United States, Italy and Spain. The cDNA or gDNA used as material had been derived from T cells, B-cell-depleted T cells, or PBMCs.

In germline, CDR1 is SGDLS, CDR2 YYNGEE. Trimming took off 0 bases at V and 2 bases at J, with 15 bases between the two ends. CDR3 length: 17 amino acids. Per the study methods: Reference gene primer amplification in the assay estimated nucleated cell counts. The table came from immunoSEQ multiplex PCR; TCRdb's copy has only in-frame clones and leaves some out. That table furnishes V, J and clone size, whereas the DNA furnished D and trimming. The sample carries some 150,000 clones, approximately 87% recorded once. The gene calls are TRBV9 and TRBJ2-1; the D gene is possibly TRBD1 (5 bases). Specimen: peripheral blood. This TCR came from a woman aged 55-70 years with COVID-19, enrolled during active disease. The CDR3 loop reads CASSVEVGQGTYNEQFF. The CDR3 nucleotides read TGTGCCAGCAGCGTAGAAGTGGGGCAGGGAACCTACAATGAGCAGTTCTTC.